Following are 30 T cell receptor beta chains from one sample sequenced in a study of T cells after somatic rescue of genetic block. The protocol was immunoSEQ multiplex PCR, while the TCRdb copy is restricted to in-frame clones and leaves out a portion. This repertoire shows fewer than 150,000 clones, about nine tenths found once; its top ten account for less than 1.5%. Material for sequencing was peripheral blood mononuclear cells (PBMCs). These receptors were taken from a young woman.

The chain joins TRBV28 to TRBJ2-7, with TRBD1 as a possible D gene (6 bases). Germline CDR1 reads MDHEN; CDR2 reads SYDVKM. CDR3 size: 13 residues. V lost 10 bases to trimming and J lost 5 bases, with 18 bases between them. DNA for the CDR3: TGTGCCACCACCCTTGACAGGACTCACGAGCAGTACTTC. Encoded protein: CATTLDRTHEQYF.

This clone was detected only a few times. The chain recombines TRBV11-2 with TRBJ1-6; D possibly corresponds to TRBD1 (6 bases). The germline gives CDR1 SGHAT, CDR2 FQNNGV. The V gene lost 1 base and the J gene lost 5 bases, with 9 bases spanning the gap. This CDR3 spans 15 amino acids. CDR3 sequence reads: CASSLGGPHNSPLHF. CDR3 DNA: TGTGCCAGCAGCTTAGGGGGGCCCCATAATTCACCCCTCCACTTT.

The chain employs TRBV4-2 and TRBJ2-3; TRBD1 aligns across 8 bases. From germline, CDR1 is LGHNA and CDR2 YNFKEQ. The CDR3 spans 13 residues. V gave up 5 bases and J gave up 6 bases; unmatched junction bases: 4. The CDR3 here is CASSARDRDTQYF. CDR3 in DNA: TGTGCCAGCAGCGCCCGGGACAGGGATACGCAGTATTTT.

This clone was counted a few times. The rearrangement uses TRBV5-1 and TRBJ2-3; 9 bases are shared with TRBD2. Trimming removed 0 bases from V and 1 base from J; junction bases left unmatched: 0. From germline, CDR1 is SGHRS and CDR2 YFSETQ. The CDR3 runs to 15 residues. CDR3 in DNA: TGCGCCAGCAGCTTGGGACTAGCGGGCACAGATACGCAGTATTTT. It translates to CASSLGLAGTDTQYF.

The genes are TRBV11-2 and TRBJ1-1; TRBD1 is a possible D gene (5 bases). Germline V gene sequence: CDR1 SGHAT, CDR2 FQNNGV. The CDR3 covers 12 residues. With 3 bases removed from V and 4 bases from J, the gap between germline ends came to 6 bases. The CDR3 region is CASSFGATEAFF. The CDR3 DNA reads TGTGCCAGCAGCTTTGGGGCCACTGAAGCTTTCTTT.

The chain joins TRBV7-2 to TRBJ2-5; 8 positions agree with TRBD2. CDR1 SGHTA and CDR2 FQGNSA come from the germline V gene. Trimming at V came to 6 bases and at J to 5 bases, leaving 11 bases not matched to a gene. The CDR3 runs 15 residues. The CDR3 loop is CASSRTRRGDETQYF. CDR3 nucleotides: TGTGCCAGCAGTCGCACGAGGCGGGGGGATGAGACCCAGTACTTC.

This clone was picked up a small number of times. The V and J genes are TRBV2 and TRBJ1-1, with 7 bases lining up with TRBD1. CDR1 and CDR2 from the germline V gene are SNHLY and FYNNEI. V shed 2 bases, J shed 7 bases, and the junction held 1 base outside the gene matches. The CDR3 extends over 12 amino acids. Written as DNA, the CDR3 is TGTGCCAGCAGTGAACAGGGGGTTGAAGCTTTCTTT. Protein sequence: CASSEQGVEAFF.

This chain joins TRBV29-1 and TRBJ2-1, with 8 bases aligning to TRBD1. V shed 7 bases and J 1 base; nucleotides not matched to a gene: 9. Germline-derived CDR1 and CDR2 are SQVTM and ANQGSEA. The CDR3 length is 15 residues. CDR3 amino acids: CSGQGAKESYNEQFF. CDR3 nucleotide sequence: TGCAGCGGGCAGGGGGCGAAGGAGTCCTACAATGAGCAGTTCTTC.

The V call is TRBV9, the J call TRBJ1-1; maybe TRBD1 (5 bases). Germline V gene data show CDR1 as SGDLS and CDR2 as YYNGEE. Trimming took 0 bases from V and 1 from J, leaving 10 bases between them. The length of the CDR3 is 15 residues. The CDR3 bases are TGTGCCAGCAGCGTAGGGGGGTCGGAGAACACTGAAGCTTTCTTT. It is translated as CASSVGGSENTEAFF.

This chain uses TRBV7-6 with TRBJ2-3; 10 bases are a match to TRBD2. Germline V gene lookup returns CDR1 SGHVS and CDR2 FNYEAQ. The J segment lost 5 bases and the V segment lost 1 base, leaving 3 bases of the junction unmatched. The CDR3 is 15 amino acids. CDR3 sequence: CASSLGVAGGDTQYF. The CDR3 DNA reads TGTGCCAGCAGCTTAGGGGTAGCGGGGGGAGATACGCAGTATTTT.

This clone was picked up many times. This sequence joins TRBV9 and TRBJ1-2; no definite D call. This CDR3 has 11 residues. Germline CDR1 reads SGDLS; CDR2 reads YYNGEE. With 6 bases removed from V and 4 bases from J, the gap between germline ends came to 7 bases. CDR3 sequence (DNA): TGTGCCAGCACGGCCGGCTATGGCTACACCTTC. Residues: CASTAGYGYTF.

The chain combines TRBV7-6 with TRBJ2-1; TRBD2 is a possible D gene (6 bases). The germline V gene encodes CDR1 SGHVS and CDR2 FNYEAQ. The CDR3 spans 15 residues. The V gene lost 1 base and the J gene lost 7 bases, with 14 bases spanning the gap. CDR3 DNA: TGTGCCAGCAGCTTAGTTCCGCCGGGGGTAAATGAGCAGTTCTTC. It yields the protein CASSLVPPGVNEQFF.

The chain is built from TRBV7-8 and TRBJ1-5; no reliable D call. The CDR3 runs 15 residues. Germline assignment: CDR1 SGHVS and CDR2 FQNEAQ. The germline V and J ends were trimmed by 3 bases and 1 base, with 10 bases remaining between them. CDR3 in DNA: TGTGCCAGCAGCTTGGGCCGGGTGAGCAATCAGCCCCAGCATTTT. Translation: CASSLGRVSNQPQHF.

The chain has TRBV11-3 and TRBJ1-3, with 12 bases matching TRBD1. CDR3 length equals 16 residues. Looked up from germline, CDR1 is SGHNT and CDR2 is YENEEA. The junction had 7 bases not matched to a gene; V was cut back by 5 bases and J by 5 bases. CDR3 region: CASSRPGQGARNTIYF. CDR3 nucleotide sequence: TGTGCCAGCAGCCGTCCGGGACAGGGGGCTCGAAACACCATATATTTT.

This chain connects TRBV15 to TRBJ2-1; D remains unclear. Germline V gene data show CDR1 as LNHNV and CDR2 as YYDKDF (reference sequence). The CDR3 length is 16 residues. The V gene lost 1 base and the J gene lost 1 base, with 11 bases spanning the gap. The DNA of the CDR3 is TGTGCCACCAGCAGAGTAGGGCAGAGATCCTACAATGAGCAGTTCTTC. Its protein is CATSRVGQRSYNEQFF.

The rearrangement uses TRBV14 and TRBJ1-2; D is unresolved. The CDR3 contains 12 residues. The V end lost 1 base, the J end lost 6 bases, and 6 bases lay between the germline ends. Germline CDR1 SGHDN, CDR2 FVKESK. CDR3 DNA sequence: TGTGCCAGCAGCCAAGGCGGGGATGGCTACACCTTC. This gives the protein CASSQGGDGYTF.

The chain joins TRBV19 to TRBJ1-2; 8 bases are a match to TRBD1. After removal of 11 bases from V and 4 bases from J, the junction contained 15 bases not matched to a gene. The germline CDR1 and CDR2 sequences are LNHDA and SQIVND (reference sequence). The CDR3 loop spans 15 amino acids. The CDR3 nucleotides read TGTGCCGCTTCGGCCGTGTCAGGGGGCCCCTATGGCTACACCTTC. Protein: CAASAVSGGPYGYTF.

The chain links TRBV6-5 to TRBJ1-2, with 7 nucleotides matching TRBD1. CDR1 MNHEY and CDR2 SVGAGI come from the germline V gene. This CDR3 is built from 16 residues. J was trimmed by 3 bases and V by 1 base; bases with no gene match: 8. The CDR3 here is CASSYWGRTGHYGYTF. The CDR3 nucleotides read TGTGCCAGCAGTTACTGGGGGAGGACAGGCCACTATGGCTACACCTTC.

CDR3 sequence reads: CASSEEGTPFYGYTF. CDR3 bases: TGTGCCAGCAGTGAAGAGGGGACCCCCTTCTATGGCTACACCTTC. The chain joins TRBV2 to TRBJ1-2; possible D gene TRBD1, 5 bases. V was clipped by 1 base and J by 4 bases, with 13 bases between them. From germline, CDR1 is SNHLY and CDR2 FYNNEI. The CDR3 loop spans 15 amino acids.

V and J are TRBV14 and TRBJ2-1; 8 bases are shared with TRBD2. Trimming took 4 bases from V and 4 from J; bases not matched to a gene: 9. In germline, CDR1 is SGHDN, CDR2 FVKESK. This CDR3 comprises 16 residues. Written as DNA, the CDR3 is TGTGCCAGCAGCCCCTTATCCGGCGGGGGGTACAATGAGCAGTTCTTC. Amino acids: CASSPLSGGGYNEQFF.

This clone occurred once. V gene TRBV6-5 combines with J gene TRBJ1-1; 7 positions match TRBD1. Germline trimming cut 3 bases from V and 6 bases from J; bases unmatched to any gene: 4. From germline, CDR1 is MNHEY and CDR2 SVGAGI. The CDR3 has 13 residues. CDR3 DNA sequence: TGTGCCAGCAGTTATCACCAGGGGGCTGAAGCTTTCTTT. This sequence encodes CASSYHQGAEAFF.

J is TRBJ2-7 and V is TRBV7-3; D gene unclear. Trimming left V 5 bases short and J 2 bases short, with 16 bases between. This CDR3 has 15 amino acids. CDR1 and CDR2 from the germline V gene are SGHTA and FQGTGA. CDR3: CASSPSGMGPYEQYF. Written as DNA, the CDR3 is TGTGCCAGCAGCCCCTCGGGCATGGGCCCCTACGAGCAGTACTTC.

The CDR3 DNA reads as TGTGCCAGCAGGAGGGACAGGGGGCTCTACGAGCAGTACTTC. Its protein is CASRRDRGLYEQYF. The rearrangement joins TRBV6-5 to TRBJ2-7; 12 bases fit TRBD1. From germline, CDR1 is MNHEY and CDR2 SVGAGI. J gave up 3 bases and V 6 bases, and 3 bases lay outside the gene matches. This CDR3 spans 14 amino acids.

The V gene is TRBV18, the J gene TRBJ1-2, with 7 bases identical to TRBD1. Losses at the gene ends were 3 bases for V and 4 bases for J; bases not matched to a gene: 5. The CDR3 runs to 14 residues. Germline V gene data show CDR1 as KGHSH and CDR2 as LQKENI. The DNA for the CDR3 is TGTGCCAGCTCACCGGGACAGAATTCCTATGGCTACACCTTC. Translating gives CASSPGQNSYGYTF.

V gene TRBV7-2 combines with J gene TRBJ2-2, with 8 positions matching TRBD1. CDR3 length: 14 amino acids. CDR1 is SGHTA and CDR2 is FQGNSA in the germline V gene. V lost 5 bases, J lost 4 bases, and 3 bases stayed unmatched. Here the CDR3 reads CASSRQGSTGELFF. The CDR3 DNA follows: TGTGCCAGCAGCCGACAGGGGAGCACCGGGGAGCTGTTTTTT.

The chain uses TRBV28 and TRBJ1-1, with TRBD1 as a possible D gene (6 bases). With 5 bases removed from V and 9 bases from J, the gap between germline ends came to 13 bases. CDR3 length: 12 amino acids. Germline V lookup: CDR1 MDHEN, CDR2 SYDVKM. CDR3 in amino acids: CASSGSGAQAFF. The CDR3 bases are TGTGCCAGCAGTGGCTCAGGGGCACAAGCTTTCTTT.

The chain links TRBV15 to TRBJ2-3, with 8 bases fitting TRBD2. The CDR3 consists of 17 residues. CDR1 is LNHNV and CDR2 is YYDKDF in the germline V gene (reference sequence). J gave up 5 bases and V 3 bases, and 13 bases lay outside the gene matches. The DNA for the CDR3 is TGTGCCACCAGCAGGTCGACTAGCGCCACTCGAGGAGATACGCAGTATTTT. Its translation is CATSRSTSATRGDTQYF.

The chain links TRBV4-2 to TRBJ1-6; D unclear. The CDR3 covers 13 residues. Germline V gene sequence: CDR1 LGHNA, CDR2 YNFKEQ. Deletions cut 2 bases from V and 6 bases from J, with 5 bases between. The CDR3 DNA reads TGTGCCAGCAGCCAATTGCCTAATTCACCCCTCCACTTT. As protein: CASSQLPNSPLHF.

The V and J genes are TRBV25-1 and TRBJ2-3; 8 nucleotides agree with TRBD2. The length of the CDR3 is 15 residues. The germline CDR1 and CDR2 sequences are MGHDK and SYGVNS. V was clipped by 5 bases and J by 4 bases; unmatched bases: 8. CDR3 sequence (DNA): TGTGCCAGCAGTTTACCGGGACTAGAAGCAGATACGCAGTATTTT. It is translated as CASSLPGLEADTQYF.

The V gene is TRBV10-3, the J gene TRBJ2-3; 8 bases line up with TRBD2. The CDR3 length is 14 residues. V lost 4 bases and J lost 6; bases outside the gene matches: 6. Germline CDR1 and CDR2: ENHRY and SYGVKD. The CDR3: CAISGISGGDTQYF. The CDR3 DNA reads TGTGCCATCAGTGGGATCTCGGGAGGGGATACGCAGTATTTT.